The next 17 T cell receptor beta chains were all read from a single sample in a study of CD8 T cells in ankylosing spondylitis. TCRdb re-called the 5' RACE reads through MiXCR, storing one row per CDR3 protein. This table has over 150,000 distinct CDR3 sequences, roughly 13% appearing once. The sample consisted of blood, either unsorted or a sorted T cell fraction (not recorded which). These receptors all come from a male donor with ankylosing spondylitis or in good health (not recorded which).

The chain recombines TRBV7-2 with TRBJ2-7; D may be TRBD1 or TRBD2 (5 bases each). The V end lost 1 base, the J end lost 2 bases, and 12 bases lay between the germline ends. Germline CDR1 reads SGHTA; CDR2 reads FQGNSA. There are 15 residues in the CDR3. CDR3 bases: TGTGCCAGCAGCTTAGTTAGGGACGGAGCCTACGAGCAGTACTTC. Protein product: CASSLVRDGAYEQYF.

This clonotype has more than one count but fewer than ten. The chain couples TRBV18 to TRBJ2-7; D is unresolved. The CDR3 is 13 amino acids. The V end lost 6 bases, the J end lost 6 bases, and 15 bases lay between the germline ends. Germline CDR1 KGHSH, CDR2 LQKENI. The CDR3 is CASSFGRFSEQYF. The DNA for the CDR3 is TGTGCCAGCTCCTTCGGACGGTTCAGCGAGCAGTACTTC.

This clonotype was picked up a small number of times. This chain joins TRBV12-3 or TRBV12-4 and TRBJ1-2; no definite D call. The germline V and J ends were trimmed by 3 bases and 8 bases, with 16 bases remaining between them. The CDR3 is 14 amino acids. The CDR3 sequence: CASSFQALVTGYTF. CDR3 bases: TGTGCCAGCAGTTTTCAAGCGTTAGTGACGGGCTACACCTTC.

This sequence joins TRBV5-8 and TRBJ1-2, with TRBD1 identical over 7 bases. The J segment lost 7 bases and the V segment lost 6 bases, leaving 9 bases of the junction unmatched. This CDR3 contains 13 residues. Germline V gives CDR1 SGHTS, CDR2 YDEGEE. CDR3 bases: TGTGCCAGCACGGACAGGAGACGGGCTGGCTACACCTTC. Amino acids: CASTDRRRAGYTF. The variable domain in full, with the rest retrieved from reference TRBV5-8 and TRBJ1-2, is EAGVTQSPTHLIKTRGQQATLRCSPISGHTSVYWYQQALGLGLQFLLWYDEGEERNRGNFPPRFSGRQFPNYSSELNVNALELEDSALYLCASTDRRRAGYTFGSGTRLTVV.

V and J are TRBV7-9 and TRBJ2-3, with 10 nucleotides matching TRBD2. Per germline, CDR1 SEHNR and CDR2 FQNEAQ (reference sequence). The CDR3 covers 16 residues. The junction had 8 bases not matched to a gene; V was cut back by 4 bases and J by 4 bases. CDR3 coding DNA: TGTGCCAGCAGCTACCAAGCGGGGGGGTTCGCAGATACGCAGTATTTT. The encoded protein is CASSYQAGGFADTQYF. Full variable domain (outside the CDR3, taken from reference TRBV7-9 and TRBJ2-3): DTGVSQNPRHKITKRGQNVTFRCDPISEHNRLYWYRQTLGQGPEFLTYFQNEAQLEKSRLLSDRFSAERPKGSFSTLEIQRTEQGDSAMYLCASSYQAGGFADTQYFGPGTRLTVL.

This clonotype was seen only a few times. In DNA form, the CDR3 reads TGTGCCATCTGGACTAGCAATGCAGATACGCAGTATTTT. This translates into CAIWTSNADTQYF. The chain carries TRBV2 and TRBJ2-3; 8 bases agree with TRBD2. V lost 10 bases and J lost 4; bases outside the gene matches: 7. The CDR3 has 13 amino acids. The germline V gene has CDR1 SNHLY and CDR2 FYNNEI.

The genes are TRBV6-4 and TRBJ2-1, with 15 bases aligning to TRBD2. This CDR3 is built from 16 residues. CDR1 is MRHNA, CDR2 SNTAGT, per germline. With 0 bases clipped from V and 7 bases from J, the junction kept 1 base outside the gene matches. For the CDR3, the DNA is TGTGCCAGCAGTGACTCAGGACTAGCGGGAGGGAATGAGCAGTTCTTC. It codes for CASSDSGLAGGNEQFF.

This clonotype was detected only a few times. The chain has TRBV29-1 and TRBJ1-1; 10 bases match TRBD1. Germline V CDR1 and CDR2: SQVTM, ANQGSEA. The junction had 11 bases not matched to a gene; V was cut back by 6 bases and J by 1 base. The CDR3 covers 16 residues. The CDR3 region is CSVATPGQGPNTEAFF. The CDR3 coding sequence is TGCAGCGTAGCAACCCCGGGACAGGGGCCGAACACTGAAGCTTTCTTT. The complete variable domain, with remaining parts taken from reference TRBV29-1 and TRBJ1-1, reads SAVISQKPSRDICQRGTSLTIQCQVDSQVTMMFWYRQQPGQSLTLIATANQGSEATYESGFVIDKFPISRPNLTFSTLTVSNMSPEDSSIYLCSVATPGQGPNTEAFFGQGTRLTVV.

The sample holds a few counts of this clonotype. The chain is built from TRBV12-3 or TRBV12-4 and TRBJ2-7, with 9 nucleotides matching TRBD1. Unmatched junction bases numbered 6, after V lost 6 bases and J lost 3 bases. The CDR3 is made up of 14 amino acids. The CDR3 DNA is TGTGCCAGCAGCGCGGGGGACAGGGACTACGAGCAGTACTTC. It yields the protein CASSAGDRDYEQYF.

In its sample, this clonotype was seen many times. The J gene is TRBJ2-7, the V gene TRBV12-5; D not resolved. This CDR3 spans 14 amino acids. The germline gives CDR1 LGHNT, CDR2 FRNRAP. Trimming removed 4 bases from V and 0 bases from J, with 10 bases in between. This CDR3 reads CASGSPPSSYEQYF. CDR3 DNA sequence: TGTGCTAGTGGTTCCCCGCCGAGCTCCTACGAGCAGTACTTC.

This clonotype was counted many times. The chain employs TRBV5-1 and TRBJ2-7; 12 bases align to TRBD2. Unmatched junction bases numbered 4, after V lost 0 bases and J lost 3 bases. The germline V gene has CDR1 SGHRS and CDR2 YFSETQ. The CDR3 runs 16 residues. The CDR3 region is CASSLVMGLAGYEQYF. CDR3 nucleotide sequence: TGCGCCAGCAGCTTGGTCATGGGACTAGCGGGCTACGAGCAGTACTTC.

This rearrangement joins TRBV20-1 to TRBJ2-7; 7 bases align to TRBD2. The germline gives CDR1 DFQATT, CDR2 SNEGSKA (reference sequence). CDR3 length equals 12 residues. With V trimmed by 1 base and J by 4 bases, 1 base remained unmatched. The CDR3 region has the DNA TGCAGTGCTAGAGTAGCGGGTTACGAGCAGTACTTC. Protein: CSARVAGYEQYF.

This clonotype has more than one count but fewer than ten. The chain uses TRBV7-9 and TRBJ1-1, with D possibly TRBD1 on 6 matching bases. CDR1 and CDR2 (germline): SEHNR, FQNEAQ (reference sequence). The CDR3 has 15 amino acids. The ends were cut back, 0 bases at V and 4 bases at J, with 12 bases in the middle. The CDR3 DNA reads as TGTGCCAGCAGCTTAGCGCAGGGGAAGGGCACTGAAGCTTTCTTT. Translation gives CASSLAQGKGTEAFF.

V gene TRBV11-2 combines with J gene TRBJ1-3; D not resolved. In germline, CDR1 is SGHAT, CDR2 FQNNGV. CDR3 length: 13 residues. V gave up 2 bases and J gave up 8 bases, with 10 bases separating them. The DNA of the CDR3 is TGTGCCAGCAGCTTATTCACGTCCGACACCATATATTTT. This sequence encodes CASSLFTSDTIYF.

The chain joins TRBV20-1 to TRBJ2-3; D possibly corresponds to TRBD2 (5 bases). CDR1 and CDR2 from the germline V gene are DFQATT and SNEGSKA (reference sequence). The CDR3 is 13 residues long. The ends were cut back, 5 bases at V and 7 bases at J, with 16 bases in the middle. This chain's CDR3 is CSARQRLGYTQYF. CDR3 nucleotide sequence: TGCAGTGCTCGTCAGCGGCTCGGGTATACGCAGTATTTT.

The table lists this clonotype with a few counts. The chain couples TRBV2 to TRBJ1-5, with D uncertain. Trimming shortened V by 4 bases and J by 0 bases, and 10 bases separated the two germline ends. The germline V gene has CDR1 SNHLY and CDR2 FYNNEI. This CDR3 has 15 amino acids. CDR3 in DNA: TGTGCCAGCAGTGGCAGATCGCTTAGCAATCAGCCCCAGCATTTT. As protein: CASSGRSLSNQPQHF.

Many counts were recorded for this clonotype. CDR3 in amino acids: CASSLDYLSGANVLTF. In DNA, the CDR3 is TGTGCCAGCAGCTTAGATTACTTGTCTGGGGCCAACGTCCTGACTTTC. The V call is TRBV11-2, the J call TRBJ2-6; D is ambiguous. CDR1 is SGHAT and CDR2 is FQNNGV in the germline V gene. The CDR3 has 16 amino acids. V gave up 0 bases and J gave up 1 base, with 7 bases separating them.